Listed here are 3 T cell receptor beta chains from one sample, sequenced in a study of T cells in women clearing cervical HPV infection listed by TCRdb under 2018. The method behind the library was the immunoSEQ multiplex PCR assay. The clones in this table, taken by TCRdb from immuneACCESS, are in-frame only. Not every clone is retained; where verified, under half of the shortfall comes from an unresolved V gene, and the cause of the rest is unknown. This sample's records show approximately 52,000 clones. Clones ranked in the top ten supply about 1.5% of the sample. Sequencing was done on a sample of blood buffy coat. The receptor source for this set is a woman aged 18-70 years with a cervical HPV16 infection that either progressed to CIN3+ or cleared (not recorded which).

Worth noting for this clone: From the germline J gene comes the end of the CDR3, since the read stops 3 residues before it. This chain connects TRBV28 to TRBJ2-1; D call uncertain. This CDR3 comprises 11 residues. The V end lost 4 bases, the J end lost 4 bases, and 2 bases lay between the germline ends. Per germline, CDR1 MDHEN and CDR2 SYDVKM. The covered CDR3 bases are TGTGCCAGCAGTTCGTACAATGAG. Translating it yields CASSSYNE. The CDR3 in its entirety is CASSSYNEQFF. Supplemented by reference TRBV28 and TRBJ2-1, the full variable domain reads DVKVTQSSRYLVKRTGEKVFLECVQDMDHENMFWYRQDPGLGLRLIYFSYDVKMKEKGDIPEGYSVSREKKERFSLILESASTNQTSMYLCASSSYNEQFFGPGTRLTVL.

Details on this clone: From the germline J gene comes the end of the CDR3, since the read stops 3 residues before it. The J gene is TRBJ1-1, the V gene TRBV7-6, with D possibly TRBD1 on 5 matching bases. The germline V gene encodes CDR1 SGHVS and CDR2 FNYEAQ. CDR3 length equals 13 residues. Trimming shortened V by 1 base and J by 6 bases, and 9 bases separated the two germline ends. The part of the CDR3 DNA that was read is TGTGCCAGCAGCTTAGTTGGGGACTCTGAA. Its protein product is CASSLVGDSE. The complete CDR3 protein is CASSLVGDSEAFF.

Remarks on this clone: The sequenced fragment ends 3 residues before the CDR3 boundary, so the rest is inferred from the germline J gene. The chain joins TRBV30 to TRBJ1-6; no firm D call. Germline-derived CDR1 and CDR2 are GTSNPN and SVGIG (reference sequence). CDR3 size: 15 residues. Trimming took 0 bases from V and 0 from J, leaving 6 bases between them. The CDR3: CAWSVPSSYNSPLHF. CDR3 DNA, as far as it was read: TGTGCCTGGAGTGTACCCAGCTCCTATAATTCACCC.